Listed below are T cell receptor beta chains from one sample, sequenced in a study of Ad26.COV2.S vaccination and SARS-CoV-2 variants. Repertoires were generated with immunoSEQ multiplex PCR, while TCRdb's copy carries only in-frame clones and drops some. The sample has roughly 700,000 clones; around 92% are singletons. Sequences were derived from peripheral blood, sampled in a trial of Ad26.COV2.S vaccine versus placebo. These receptors originate from a person between 18 and 60 years old who received the Ad26.COV2.S COVID-19 vaccine or a placebo. Each CDR3 is given with its conserved first and last residue. A D gene is named only where the DNA matches it firmly. Not every row has a clone size; where given, it reads once, few, many or a size class.

>16|TRBV5-4|TRBJ1-1|.|.
TGTGCCAGCAGCTTACCCCTAGGCCAGGGAGACACTGAAGCTTTCTTT
CASSLPLGQGDTEAFF
>13|TRBV5-6|TRBJ1-5|.|.
TGTGCCAGCAGCCGGGACAACAATCAGCCCCAGCATTTT
CASSRDNNQPQHF
>16|TRBV19|TRBJ2-3|.|.
TGTGCCAGTAGTACCCCCCCGGGTGGAGGGACAGATACGCAGTATTTT
CASSTPPGGGTDTQYF
>16|TRBV6-1|TRBJ2-2|few|TRBD1
TGTGCCAGCAGTGCCTTAGGGACAGGGTTTGTCGGGGAGCTGTTTTTT
CASSALGTGFVGELFF
>13|TRBV15|TRBJ2-3|.|.
TGTGCCACCAGCAGTGAGTGGGATGATACGCAGTATTTT
CATSSEWDDTQYF
>13|TRBV7-9|TRBJ2-3|.|.
TGTGCCAGCAGCCGGGGTGAGCCAGATACGCAGTATTTT
CASSRGEPDTQYF
>13|TRBV6-2/TRBV6-3|TRBJ2-2|.|.
TGTGCCAGCAGTCAGGGTTACACCGGGGAGCTGTTTTTT
CASSQGYTGELFF
>13|TRBV7-7|TRBJ2-5|.|.
TGTGCCAGCAGCCGTGATTGGCAAGAGACCCAGTACTTC
CASSRDWQETQYF
>16|TRBV12-2|TRBJ1-3|once|.
TGTGCAAGTCGCTTCGCCCAAGCCCGGGTCCGGGACACCATATATTTT
CASRFAQARVRDTIYF
>12|TRBV19|TRBJ2-7|.|.
TGTGCCAGTAGTAACGACAGGAGTGAGCAGTACTTC
CASSNDRSEQYF
>15|TRBV6-1|TRBJ1-5|once|.
TGTGCCAGCAGTGAAGTGAGGGGTTTCAATCAGCCCCAGCATTTT
CASSEVRGFNQPQHF
>15|TRBV19|TRBJ2-3|.|.
TGTGCCAGTAGCGTTAGGGGGATTCGCACAGATACGCAGTATTTT
CASSVRGIRTDTQYF
>16|TRBV7-8|TRBJ1-5|.|.
TGTGCCAGCAGCTTAATGGGCCAGGCAGGCAATCAGCCCCAGCATTTT
CASSLMGQAGNQPQHF
>14|TRBV24-1|TRBJ2-5|.|.
TGTGCCACCAGTGACGCGACAGAACAAGAGACCCAGTACTTC
CATSDATEQETQYF
>17|TRBV7-8|TRBJ1-3|.|.
TGTGCCAGCAGCTTAATTGGGCCGGTACACTCTGGAAACACCATATATTTT
CASSLIGPVHSGNTIYF
>15|TRBV19|TRBJ1-5|.|.
TGTGCCAGTAGTATAGCCGACGGAGGATATGGGCCCCAGCATTTT
CASSIADGGYGPQHF
>14|TRBV5-1|TRBJ1-3|few|.
TGCGCCAGCAGCCCGGGAGCCTCCGGCCACACCATATATTTT
CASSPGASGHTIYF
>15|TRBV5-4|TRBJ2-7|.|TRBD2
TGTGCCAGCAGCTTCGCTAGCGGCGGGACCTACGAGCAGTACTTC
CASSFASGGTYEQYF
>15|TRBV7-2|TRBJ1-1|.|.
TGTGCCAGCAGCAATAGGGGTGGGGTGAACACTGAAGCTTTCTTT
CASSNRGGVNTEAFF
>14|TRBV6-5|TRBJ1-5|.|.
TGTGCCAGCAGTCCACCCGGGGGCAATCAGCCCCAGCATTTT
CASSPPGGNQPQHF
>11|TRBV30|TRBJ1-6|once|.
TGTGCCTGTGGGGGAAATTCACCCCTCCACTTT
CACGGNSPLHF
>14|TRBV11-2|TRBJ2-7|.|.
TGTGCCAGCAGCTTAGAGCCCGGTAACTACGAGCAGTACTTC
CASSLEPGNYEQYF
>14|TRBV5-4|TRBJ2-1|.|TRBD2
TGTGCCAGCAGCCCCCGGACTAGTTACAATGAGCAGTTCTTC
CASSPRTSYNEQFF
>15|TRBV30|TRBJ1-6|.|.
TGTGCCTGGAGTGTACTTAGAGGGGTTAATTCACCCCTCCACTTT
CAWSVLRGVNSPLHF
>11|TRBV10-3|TRBJ2-1|once|.
TGTGCCATCAGTGAGATCAATGAGCAGTTCTTC
CAISEINEQFF
>12|TRBV2|TRBJ2-3|.|.
TGTGCCAGCAGGATCAACACAGATACGCAGTATTTT
CASRINTDTQYF
>15|TRBV3-1/TRBV3-2|TRBJ1-6|.|TRBD1
TGTGCCAGCAGCCAAACAGGGGGACTGGATTCACCCCTCCACTTT
CASSQTGGLDSPLHF
>15|TRBV6-5|TRBJ1-1|.|TRBD1
TGTGCCAGCACCGAAGGGACAGCTATGAACACTGAAGCTTTCTTT
CASTEGTAMNTEAFF
>11|TRBV6-2/TRBV6-3|TRBJ2-5|.|.
TGTGCCAGCAGTTCGCAGCGGGCGGAGTACTTC
CASSSQRAEYF
>13|TRBV7-3|TRBJ2-2|.|.
TGTGCCAGCAGTTCGGCGGAGACCGGGGAGCTGTTTTTT
CASSSAETGELFF
>12|TRBV27|TRBJ1-6|.|.
TGTGCCAGCAGCCAGATTAATTCACCCCTCCACTTT
CASSQINSPLHF
>14|TRBV6-6|TRBJ1-5|.|TRBD1
TGTGCCAGCAGTGATTGGACAGGGGATCAGCCCCAGCATTTT
CASSDWTGDQPQHF
>15|TRBV21-1|TRBJ1-5|once|.
TGTGCCAGCAGCTCCGGGCGACAGGGCGATCAGCCCCAGCATTTT
CASSSGRQGDQPQHF
>14|TRBV7-9|TRBJ1-1|.|.
TGTGCCAGCAGCTCCAAGGGGGGGAACACTGAAGCTTTCTTT
CASSSKGGNTEAFF
>12|TRBV30|TRBJ2-7|.|.
TGTGCCTGGAGTCCTAACACCGTCGAGCAGTACTTC
CAWSPNTVEQYF
>17|TRBV21-1|TRBJ2-4|once|.
TGTGCCAGCAGCAAAGGGACAGGGGGGAGTAAATGGGACATTCAGTACTTC
CASSKGTGGSKWDIQYF
>14|TRBV9|TRBJ1-1|.|.
TGTGCCAGCAGCGTAGATGGGGGCGGCACTGAAGCTTTCTTT
CASSVDGGGTEAFF
>11|TRBV21-1|TRBJ2-3|.|.
TGTGCCAGCAGCCCCGGGGATACGCAGTATTTT
CASSPGDTQYF
>20|TRBV19|TRBJ2-1|once|TRBD2
TGTGCCAGTAGACATCCTCGCCGGACTAGCGGGCAAAGCTCCTACAATGAGCAGTTCTTC
CASRHPRRTSGQSSYNEQFF
>13|TRBV5-4|TRBJ2-7|.|.
TGTGCCAGCAGCGCGGGACCCTCCTACGAGCAGTACTTC
CASSAGPSYEQYF
>14|TRBV14|TRBJ1-5|.|.
TGTGCCAGCAGCCCGGCAGGGATCAATCAGCCCCAGCATTTT
CASSPAGINQPQHF